This T cell receptor beta chain was profiled in a study of T cell repertoires in cytomegalovirus infection. Whole-study results and caveats: Within the response measured ex vivo, HLA-C-restricted CMV-specific TCR beta clonotypes were dominant.

The CDR3 is 15 amino acids. Trimming left V 2 bases short and J 3 bases short, with 13 bases between. From germline, CDR1 is MDHEN and CDR2 SYDVKM. TCRdb called the reads again in MiXCR, with one record for every CDR3 protein. The data contain 630,000 or so distinct CDR3 sequences, 20% to 30% of them singletons. This clonotype has just a few counts. Its specificity is unknown. The sequencing sample was made of CD8+ T cells from PBMCs. This chain links TRBV28 with TRBJ2-5, with TRBD2 as a possible D gene (5 bases). This sequence originates from a human donor in good health (CMV status not recorded). Some clones in this sample may be carry-over from other donors' samples. The CDR3 coding sequence is TGTGCCAGCAGTTTACTGGCGGACGGGGAAGAGACCCAGTACTTC. It specifies CASSLLADGEETQYF.